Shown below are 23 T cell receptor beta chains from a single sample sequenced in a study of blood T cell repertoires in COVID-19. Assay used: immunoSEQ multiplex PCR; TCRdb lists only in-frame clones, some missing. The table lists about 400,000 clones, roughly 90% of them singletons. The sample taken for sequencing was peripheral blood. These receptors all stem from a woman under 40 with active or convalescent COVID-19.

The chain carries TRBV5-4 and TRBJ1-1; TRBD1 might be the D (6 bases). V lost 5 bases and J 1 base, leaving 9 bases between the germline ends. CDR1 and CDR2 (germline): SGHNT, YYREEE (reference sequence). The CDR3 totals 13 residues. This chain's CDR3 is CASSVDRNTEAFF. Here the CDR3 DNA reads TGTGCCAGCAGTGTGGACAGGAACACTGAAGCTTTCTTT.

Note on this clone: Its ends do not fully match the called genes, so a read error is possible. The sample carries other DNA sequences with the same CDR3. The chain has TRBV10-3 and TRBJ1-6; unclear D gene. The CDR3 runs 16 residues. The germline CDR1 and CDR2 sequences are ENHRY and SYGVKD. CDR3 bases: TGTGCCATCAGTGAGTCGCGTGGGGAGTATAATTCACCCCTCCATTTT. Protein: CAISESRGEYNSPLHF.

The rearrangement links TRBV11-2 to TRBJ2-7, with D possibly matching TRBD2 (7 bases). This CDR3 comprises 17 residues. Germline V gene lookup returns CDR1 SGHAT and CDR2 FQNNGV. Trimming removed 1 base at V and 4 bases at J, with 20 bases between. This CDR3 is CASSLVTGRTEVYEQYF. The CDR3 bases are TGTGCCAGCAGCTTAGTTACCGGGAGGACAGAAGTTTACGAGCAGTACTTC.

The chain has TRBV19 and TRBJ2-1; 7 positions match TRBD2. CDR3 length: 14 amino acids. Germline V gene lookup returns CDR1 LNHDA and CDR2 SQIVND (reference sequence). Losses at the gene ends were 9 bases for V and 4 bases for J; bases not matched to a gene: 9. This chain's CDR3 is CASTGLGRYNEQFF. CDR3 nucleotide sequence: TGTGCCAGCACAGGACTAGGGCGATACAATGAGCAGTTCTTC.

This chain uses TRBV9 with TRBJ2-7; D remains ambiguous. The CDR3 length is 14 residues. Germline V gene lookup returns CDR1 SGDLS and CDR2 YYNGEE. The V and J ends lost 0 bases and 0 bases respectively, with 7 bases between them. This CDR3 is CASSVAPSSYEQYF. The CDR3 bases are TGTGCCAGCAGCGTAGCGCCGAGCTCCTACGAGCAGTACTTC.

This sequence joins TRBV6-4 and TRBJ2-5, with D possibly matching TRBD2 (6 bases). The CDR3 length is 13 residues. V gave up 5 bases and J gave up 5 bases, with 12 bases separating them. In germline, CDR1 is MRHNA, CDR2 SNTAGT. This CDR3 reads CASSREVGETQYF. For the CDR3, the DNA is TGTGCCAGCAGTAGGGAGGTGGGGGAGACCCAGTACTTC.

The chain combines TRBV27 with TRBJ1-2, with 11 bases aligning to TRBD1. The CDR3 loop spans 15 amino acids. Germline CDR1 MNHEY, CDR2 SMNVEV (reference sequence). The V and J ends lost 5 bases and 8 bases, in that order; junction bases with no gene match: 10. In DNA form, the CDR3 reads TGTGCCAGCAGTACCGGGACAGGGGGGTTCCGGGGCTACACCTTC. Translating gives CASSTGTGGFRGYTF.

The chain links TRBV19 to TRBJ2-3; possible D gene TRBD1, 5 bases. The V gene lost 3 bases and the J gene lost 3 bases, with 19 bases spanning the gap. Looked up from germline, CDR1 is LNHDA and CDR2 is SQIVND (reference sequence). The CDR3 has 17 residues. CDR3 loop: CASSIGRGAKFTDTQYF. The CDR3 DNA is TGTGCCAGTAGTATCGGACGTGGGGCGAAATTTACAGATACGCAGTATTTT.

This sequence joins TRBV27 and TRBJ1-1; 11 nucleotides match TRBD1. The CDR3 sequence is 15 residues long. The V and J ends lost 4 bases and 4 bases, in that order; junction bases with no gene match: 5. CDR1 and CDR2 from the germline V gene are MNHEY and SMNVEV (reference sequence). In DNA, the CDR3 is TGTGCCAGCAGTTCGAGGGACAGGGGGTTCACTGAAGCTTTCTTT. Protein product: CASSSRDRGFTEAFF.

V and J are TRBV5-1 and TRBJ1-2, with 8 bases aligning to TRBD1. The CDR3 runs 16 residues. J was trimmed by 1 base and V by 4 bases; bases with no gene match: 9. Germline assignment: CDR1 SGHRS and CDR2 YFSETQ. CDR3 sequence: CASSTFGGQGNYGYTF. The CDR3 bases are TGCGCCAGCAGCACATTTGGTGGACAGGGTAACTATGGCTACACCTTC.

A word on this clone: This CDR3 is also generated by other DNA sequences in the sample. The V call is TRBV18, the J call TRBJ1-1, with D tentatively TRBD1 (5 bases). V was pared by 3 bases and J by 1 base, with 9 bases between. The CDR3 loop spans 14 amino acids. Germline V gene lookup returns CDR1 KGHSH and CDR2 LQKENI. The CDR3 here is CASSPAGGNTEAFF. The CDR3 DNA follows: TGTGCCAGCTCACCTGCGGGGGGGAACACTGAAGCTTTCTTT.

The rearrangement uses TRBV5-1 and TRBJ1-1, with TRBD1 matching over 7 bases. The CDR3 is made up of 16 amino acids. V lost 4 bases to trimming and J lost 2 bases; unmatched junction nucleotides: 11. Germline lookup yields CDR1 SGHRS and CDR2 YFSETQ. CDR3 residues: CASSPNTGVLNTEAFF. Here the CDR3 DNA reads TGCGCCAGCAGCCCGAACACAGGGGTCCTAAACACTGAAGCTTTCTTT.

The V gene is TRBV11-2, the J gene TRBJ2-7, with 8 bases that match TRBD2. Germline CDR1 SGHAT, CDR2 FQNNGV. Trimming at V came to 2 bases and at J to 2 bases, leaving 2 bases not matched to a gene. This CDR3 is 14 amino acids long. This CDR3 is CASSLRGGTYEQYF. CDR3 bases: TGTGCCAGCAGCTTACGCGGGGGGACCTACGAGCAGTACTTC.

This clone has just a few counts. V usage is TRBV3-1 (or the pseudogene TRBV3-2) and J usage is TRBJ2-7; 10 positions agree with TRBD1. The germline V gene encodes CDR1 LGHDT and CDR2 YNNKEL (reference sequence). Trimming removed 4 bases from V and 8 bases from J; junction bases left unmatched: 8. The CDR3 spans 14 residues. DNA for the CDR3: TGTGCCAGCAGCCCCGGGACAGGGGAGCTTCAGCAGTACTTC. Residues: CASSPGTGELQQYF.

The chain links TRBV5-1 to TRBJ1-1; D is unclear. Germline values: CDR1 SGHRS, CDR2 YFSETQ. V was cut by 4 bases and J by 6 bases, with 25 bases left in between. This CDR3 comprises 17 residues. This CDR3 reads CASSPGERLGRIPEAFF. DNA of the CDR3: TGCGCCAGCAGCCCTGGGGAACGTTTGGGGAGGATCCCTGAAGCTTTCTTT.

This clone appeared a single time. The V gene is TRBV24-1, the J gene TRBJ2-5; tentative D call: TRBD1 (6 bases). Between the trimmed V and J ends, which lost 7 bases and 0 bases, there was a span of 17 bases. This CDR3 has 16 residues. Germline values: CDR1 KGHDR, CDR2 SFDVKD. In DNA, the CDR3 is TGTGCCACCAGGGGGTGCAGGGGTCACAACCAAGAGACCCAGTACTTC. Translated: CATRGCRGHNQETQYF.

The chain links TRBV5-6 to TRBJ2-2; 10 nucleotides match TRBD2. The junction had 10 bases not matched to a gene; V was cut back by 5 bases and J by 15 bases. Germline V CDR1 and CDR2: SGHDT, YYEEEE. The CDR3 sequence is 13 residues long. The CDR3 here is CASSSPSGRALFF. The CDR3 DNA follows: TGTGCCAGCAGTTCTCCAAGCGGGAGGGCCTTGTTTTTT.

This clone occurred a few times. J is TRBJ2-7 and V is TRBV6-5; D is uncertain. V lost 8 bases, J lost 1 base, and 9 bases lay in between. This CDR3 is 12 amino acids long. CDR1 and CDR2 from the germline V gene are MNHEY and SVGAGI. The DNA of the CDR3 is TGTGCCAGCGATGAGGTTTCCTACGAGCAGTACTTC. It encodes CASDEVSYEQYF.

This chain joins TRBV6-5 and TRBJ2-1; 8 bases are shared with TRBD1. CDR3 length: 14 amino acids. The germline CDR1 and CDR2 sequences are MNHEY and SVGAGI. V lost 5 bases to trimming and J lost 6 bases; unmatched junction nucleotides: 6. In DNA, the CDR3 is TGTGCCAGCAGTAGGGACAGGCTGGGCAATGAGCAGTTCTTC. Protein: CASSRDRLGNEQFF.

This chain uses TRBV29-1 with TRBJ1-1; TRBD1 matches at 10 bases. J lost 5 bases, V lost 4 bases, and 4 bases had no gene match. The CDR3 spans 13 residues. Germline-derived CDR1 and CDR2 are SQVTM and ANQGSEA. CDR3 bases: TGCAGCGTTGTGGGACAGGGGAGAACTGAAGCTTTCTTT. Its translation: CSVVGQGRTEAFF.

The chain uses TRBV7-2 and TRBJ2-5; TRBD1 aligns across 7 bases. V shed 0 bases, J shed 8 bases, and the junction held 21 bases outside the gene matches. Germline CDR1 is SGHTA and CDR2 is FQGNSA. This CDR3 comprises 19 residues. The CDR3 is CASSLAGGEDPPGKYTQYF. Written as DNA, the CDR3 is TGTGCCAGCAGCTTAGCAGGGGGCGAGGACCCCCCGGGTAAGTATACCCAGTACTTC.

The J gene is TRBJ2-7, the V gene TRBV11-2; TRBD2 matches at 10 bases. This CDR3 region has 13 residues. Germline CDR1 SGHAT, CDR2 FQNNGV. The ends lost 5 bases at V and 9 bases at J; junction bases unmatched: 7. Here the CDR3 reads CASSLGTSEVQYF. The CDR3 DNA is TGTGCCAGCAGCCTAGGGACTAGCGAGGTGCAGTACTTC.

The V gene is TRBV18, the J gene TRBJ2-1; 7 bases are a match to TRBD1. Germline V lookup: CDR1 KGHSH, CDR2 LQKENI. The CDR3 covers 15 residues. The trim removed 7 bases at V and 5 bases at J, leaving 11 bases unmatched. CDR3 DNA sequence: TGTGCCAGCTGGGGGACAGCTCATCAAGACAATGAGCAGTTCTTC. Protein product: CASWGTAHQDNEQFF.